The sequence of this TCR beta chain was determined in a study of siplizumab effects on memory and regulatory T cells. The CDR3 contains 14 residues. Germline CDR1 and CDR2: SEHNR and FQNEAQ (reference sequence). V gave up 5 bases and J gave up 2 bases; unmatched junction bases: 4. Clones were sequenced by immunoSEQ multiplex PCR, and TCRdb holds only the in-frame ones, with some missing. This sample yields roughly 120,000 clones, of which about 94% are seen a single time; 1.5% to 2% belongs to the top ten. Study-level points and caveats: Most alloreactive clones went unmapped to unstimulated subsets; only a minor fraction mapped. Under siplizumab, alloreactive sequences traced to unstimulated CD4+ memory cells were significantly reduced. Memory cells seemed less diverse than naive T cells, which seemed major alloresponse contributors. Naive versus memory phenotype went unassigned for roughly 75-96% of proliferating CD4+ or CD8+ clones.

Details on this clone: The antigen remains unidentified.

This TCR came from a human donor in good health. The sample comprised non-Treg CD4+ T cells sorted from blood. The chain employs TRBV7-9 and TRBJ2-7; 9 bases match TRBD1. CDR3 sequence reads: CASSGTGRTYEQYF. The CDR3 nucleotides read TGTGCCAGCAGCGGGACAGGGAGGACCTACGAGCAGTACTTC. Drawing the rest from reference TRBV7-9 and TRBJ2-7, the complete variable domain is DTGVSQNPRHKITKRGQNVTFRCDPISEHNRLYWYRQTLGQGPEFLTYFQNEAQLEKSRLLSDRFSAERPKGSFSTLEIQRTEQGDSAMYLCASSGTGRTYEQYFGPGTRLTVT.